These 13 T cell receptor beta chains were sequenced from one sample in a study of T cell repertoires in cytomegalovirus infection. Using its own MiXCR run on the reads, TCRdb lists one record per CDR3 protein. Of roughly 500,000 distinct CDR3 sequences in the sample, around 30% were seen once. Antigens of these TCRs are unknown. The sample consisted of cultured PBMCs, taken from culture after CMV antigen stimulation. Receptors originate from a human donor in good health (CMV status not recorded). Some clones in this sample may be carry-over from other donors' samples.

This clonotype turned up a few times. The chain recombines TRBV5-5 with TRBJ2-2, with 9 bases that match TRBD1. The CDR3 is 16 amino acids. Germline CDR1 reads SGHKS; CDR2 reads YYEKEE (reference sequence). The V segment lost 4 bases and the J segment 1 base; nucleotides outside the gene matches: 5. CDR3 bases: TGTGCCAGCAGCAAACCGGGACAGGGGAACACCGGGGAGCTGTTTTTT. Translating gives CASSKPGQGNTGELFF.

The rearrangement links TRBV12-3 or TRBV12-4 to TRBJ1-4, with unresolved D. The ends were cut back, 5 bases at V and 7 bases at J, with 11 bases in the middle. This CDR3 has 13 residues. CDR3 residues: CASSLNTGEKLFF. The CDR3 DNA reads as TGTGCCAGCAGTCTCAATACGGGTGAAAAACTGTTTTTT.

This clonotype was seen only a few times. The chain links TRBV28 to TRBJ2-1; D is perhaps TRBD2 (5 bases). Germline V gene lookup returns CDR1 MDHEN and CDR2 SYDVKM. Trimming took off 6 bases at V and 10 bases at J, with 16 bases between the two ends. This CDR3 comprises 13 residues. CDR3 nucleotides: TGTGCCAGCAGGCTGAGTGGGTCGGGGGAGCAGTTCTTC. Amino acids: CASRLSGSGEQFF.

As for this clonotype: Its ends do not fully match the called genes, so a read error is possible. This rearrangement joins TRBV5-1 to TRBJ1-2; TRBD1 matches 7 bases. The CDR3 length is 15 residues. Germline CDR1 is SGHRS and CDR2 is YFSETQ. CDR3 sequence reads: CAGSLDSGTVSGYTF. Here the CDR3 DNA reads TGCGCCGGCAGCTTGGACTCGGGGACAGTCTCTGGCTACACCTTC.

The sample holds a few counts of this clonotype. V and J are TRBV28 and TRBJ2-2; 10 nucleotides match TRBD2. The trim removed 3 bases at V and 0 bases at J, leaving 10 bases unmatched. The CDR3 runs 19 residues. The V gene's germline CDR1 is MDHEN and CDR2 SYDVKM. CDR3 sequence: CASSFIPAGGPANTGELFF. The CDR3 DNA reads as TGTGCCAGCAGTTTTATTCCAGCGGGAGGGCCAGCGAACACCGGGGAGCTGTTTTTT.

The chain has TRBV12-3 or TRBV12-4 and TRBJ2-1; 7 nucleotides align to TRBD2. Germline trimming cut 3 bases from V and 5 bases from J; bases unmatched to any gene: 4. The CDR3 is 14 amino acids. CDR3 sequence reads: CASSFGTNDNEQFF. CDR3 bases: TGTGCCAGCAGTTTCGGGACTAACGACAATGAGCAGTTCTTC.

This clonotype was found once. The chain combines TRBV10-3 with TRBJ2-7; 12 nucleotides line up with TRBD2. This CDR3 is built from 19 residues. Germline V CDR1 and CDR2: ENHRY, SYGVKD. J lost 6 bases, V lost 11 bases, and 26 bases had no gene match. CDR3 residues: CAPDRPGLAGPPPRREQYV. In nucleotides, the CDR3 is TGTGCCCCAGATCGGCCGGGACTAGCGGGTCCCCCCCCCCGCCGCGAGCAGTACGTC.

The chain recombines TRBV7-9 with TRBJ1-1, with unresolved D. The germline CDR1 and CDR2 sequences are SEHNR and FQNEAQ (reference sequence). V gave up 6 bases and J gave up 0 bases, with 14 bases separating them. The CDR3 has 15 residues. The CDR3 loop reads CASSPPGSLNTEAFF. CDR3 DNA sequence: TGTGCCAGCAGTCCACCCGGGAGTTTGAACACTGAAGCTTTCTTT.

The table lists this clonotype with a few counts. The V and J genes are TRBV19 and TRBJ2-7, with D maybe TRBD2 (5 bases). V was pared by 1 base and J by 3 bases, with 10 bases between. The CDR3 loop spans 14 amino acids. Germline loops: CDR1 LNHDA, CDR2 SQIVND (reference sequence). CDR3 nucleotide sequence: TGTGCCAGTAGTATAGCACACGGAGGCTACGAGCAGTACTTC. Encoded protein: CASSIAHGGYEQYF.

This clonotype was seen a few times. The chain links TRBV7-3 to TRBJ2-5; D might be TRBD1 (6 bases). V lost 6 bases and J 5 bases, leaving 13 bases between the germline ends. This CDR3 contains 13 residues. CDR1 is SGHTA, CDR2 FQGTGA, per germline. The DNA for the CDR3 is TGTGCCAGCAGTTCCACAGGGTTCGAGACCCAGTACTTC. Translation gives CASSSTGFETQYF.

CDR3 sequence (DNA): TGTGCCAGCAGTACTCCGGACAGGGGGATTACCTACGAGCAGTACGTC. Translating gives CASSTPDRGITYEQYV. The chain uses TRBV6-2 or TRBV6-3 and TRBJ2-7; TRBD1 agrees at 10 bases. CDR3 length: 16 amino acids. The germline gives CDR1 MNHEY, CDR2 SVGEGT. V shed 5 bases, J shed 2 bases, and the junction held 9 bases outside the gene matches.

The chain links TRBV13 to TRBJ2-7; 10 positions agree with TRBD1. Germline CDR1 PRHDT, CDR2 FYEKMQ (reference sequence). There are 16 residues in the CDR3. The junction had 8 bases not matched to a gene; V was cut back by 3 bases and J by 3 bases. CDR3 DNA sequence: TGTGCCAGCAGCTTCTGGGTGGGGACAGGGGACTACGAGCAGTACTTC. It is translated as CASSFWVGTGDYEQYF.

This clonotype has more than one count but fewer than ten. V gene TRBV7-9 combines with J gene TRBJ2-4, with TRBD2 identical over 12 bases. With V trimmed by 4 bases and J by 7 bases, 8 bases remained unmatched. The CDR3 runs 16 residues. CDR1 and CDR2 (germline): SEHNR, FQNEAQ (reference sequence). The CDR3 nucleotides read TGTGCCAGCAGCTCTAGCGGGAGGGCCGATAGGAACATTCAGTACTTC. Translated, it gives CASSSSGRADRNIQYF.